This T cell receptor (beta chain) was found in a study of follicular helper T cells after annual influenza vaccination. Assay used: immunoSEQ multiplex PCR; TCRdb lists only in-frame clones, some missing. This table has fewer than 9,000 clones, roughly 80% appearing once. This clone was seen only a few times. Described time point: 2014-2015 season, pre-vaccination. Cells are cTfh (non-naive CD4+CXCR5+PD-1+), split by ICOS and CD38 into double-positive or double-negative. V shed 2 bases and J shed 0 bases, with 5 bases lying between them. The CDR3 has 13 amino acids. In germline, CDR1 is MDHEN, CDR2 SYDVKM.

Specimen: CXCR5+ CD38- circulating T follicular helper cells from blood, collected on the day of influenza vaccination. Subset noted: circulating Tfh, non-naive CD4+CXCR5+PD-1+ (ICOS+CD38+ or ICOS-CD38-). This sequence joins TRBV28 and TRBJ2-7; D remains ambiguous. The TCR was taken from an adult who received the influenza vaccine. Here the CDR3 reads CASSLQVSYEQYF. DNA for the CDR3: TGTGCCAGCAGTTTACAAGTCTCCTACGAGCAGTACTTC.